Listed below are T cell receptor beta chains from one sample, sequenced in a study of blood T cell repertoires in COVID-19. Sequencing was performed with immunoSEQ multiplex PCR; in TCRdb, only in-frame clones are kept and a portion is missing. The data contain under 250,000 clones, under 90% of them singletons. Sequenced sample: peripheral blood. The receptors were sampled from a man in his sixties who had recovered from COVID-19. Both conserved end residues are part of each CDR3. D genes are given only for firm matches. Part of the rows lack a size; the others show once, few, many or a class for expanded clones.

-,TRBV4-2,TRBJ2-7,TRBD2,CASSQVSLAAAYEQYF,TGTGCCAGCAGCCAAGTTAGTCTAGCGGCAGCCTACGAGCAGTACTTC
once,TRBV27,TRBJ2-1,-,CASRDDKPYNEQFF,TGTGCCAGCAGAGACGACAAGCCATACAATGAGCAGTTCTTC
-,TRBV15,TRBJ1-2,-,CATRDSTNYGYTF,TGTGCCACCAGGGACAGTACTAACTATGGCTACACCTTC
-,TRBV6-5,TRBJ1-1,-,CASTYMNTEAFF,TGTGCCAGCACCTATATGAACACTGAAGCTTTCTTT
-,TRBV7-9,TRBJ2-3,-,CASSFEGVGTDTQYF,TGTGCCAGCAGCTTCGAGGGAGTGGGCACAGATACGCAGTATTTT
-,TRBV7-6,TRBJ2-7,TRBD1,CASSLAGGQGTYEQYF,TGTGCCAGCAGCTTAGCGGGGGGACAGGGCACCTACGAGCAGTACTTC
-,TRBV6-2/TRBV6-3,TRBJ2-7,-,CASSGGAVNEQYF,TGTGCCAGCAGTGGTGGCGCGGTCAACGAGCAGTACTTC
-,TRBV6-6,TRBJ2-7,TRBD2,CASNQGLAEYEQYF,TGTGCCAGCAACCAGGGACTAGCAGAATACGAGCAGTACTTC
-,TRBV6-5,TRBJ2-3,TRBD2,CASRIGGRGTDTQYF,TGTGCCAGCAGAATTGGCGGGAGGGGCACAGATACGCAGTATTTT
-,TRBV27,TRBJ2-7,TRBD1,CASSTPGQGVYEQYF,TGTGCCAGCAGTACTCCGGGACAGGGTGTTTACGAGCAGTACTTC
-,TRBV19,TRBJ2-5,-,CASSIPGQGGETQYF,TGTGCCAGTAGTATCCCGGGTCAGGGAGGAGAGACCCAGTACTTC
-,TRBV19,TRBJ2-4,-,CASSNGGRNIQYF,TGTGCCAGTAGTAACGGGGGGCGGAACATTCAGTACTTC
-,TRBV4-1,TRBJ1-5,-,CASSQEGSGAPLPQHF,TGCGCCAGCAGCCAAGAAGGGTCAGGGGCCCCTCTGCCCCAGCATTTT
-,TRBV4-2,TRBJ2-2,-,CASSTKIDMNTGELFF,TGTGCCAGCAGCACCAAGATAGATATGAACACCGGGGAGCTGTTTTTT
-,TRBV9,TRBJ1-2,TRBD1,CASSTLRTGISSSYGYTF,TGTGCCAGCAGCACCCTACGGACAGGGATCAGCAGTAGCTATGGCTACACCTTC
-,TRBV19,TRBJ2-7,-,CASSRGQLYEQYF,TGTGCCAGTAGTAGGGGGCAGCTCTACGAGCAGTACTTC
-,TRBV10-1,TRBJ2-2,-,CASIPYRENTGELFF,TGCGCCAGTATACCCTACAGGGAGAACACCGGGGAGCTGTTTTTT
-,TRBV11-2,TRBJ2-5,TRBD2,CASSFGLAGVQETQYF,TGTGCCAGCAGCTTCGGGCTAGCGGGAGTTCAGGAGACCCAGTACTTC
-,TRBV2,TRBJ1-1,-,CASSGEVNTEAFF,TGTGCCAGCAGTGGGGAGGTGAACACTGAAGCTTTCTTT
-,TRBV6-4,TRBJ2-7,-,CATTRVELGSLSYEQYF,TGTGCCACGACCCGGGTTGAGTTAGGCTCGCTCTCCTACGAGCAGTACTTC